This TCR beta chain appears in the sequencing data of a study of blood T cell repertoires in COVID-19. Study details: Sites in the United States, Italy and Spain provided acute and convalescent COVID-19 samples. Nucleic acid was either cDNA or gDNA, and it came from T cells, B-cell-depleted T cells, or PBMCs.

There are 13 residues in the CDR3. Trimming shortened V by 8 bases and J by 6 bases, and 16 bases separated the two germline ends. Germline lookup yields CDR1 MNHNY and CDR2 SVGAGI (reference sequence). This clone was observed once. In the original processing: It was from reference gene primer amplification that nucleated cell counts were estimated. TCRdb keeps only in-frame clones here, not all; method: immunoSEQ multiplex PCR. The DNA gave D and trimming, while V, J and clone size come from that table. This sample has over 60,000 clones; roughly nine tenths occur once, and the top ten carry about 17%.

The chain couples TRBV6-6 to TRBJ1-2, with a tentative D call TRBD1 (6 bases). The source is a woman of 80 years or more with active or convalescent COVID-19. Specimen: peripheral blood. The CDR3 DNA follows: TGTGCCAGCGGGCCCATACAGGGAAATGGCTACACCTTC. It yields the protein CASGPIQGNGYTF.